This TCR beta chain is drawn from a study of long-term antiretroviral therapy in people with HIV. On this clone: Its antigen is currently unknown.

Study-level findings and limits: Despite increasing after ART, diversity remained lower than that of transplant donor controls.

This CDR3 has 16 residues. Germline trimming cut 1 base from V and 8 bases from J; bases unmatched to any gene: 4. Germline CDR1 and CDR2: SGHVS and FNYEAQ. The authors ran the immunoSEQ assay, v3.0, at survey level. Clones were read by immunoSEQ multiplex PCR, and TCRdb kept only the in-frame ones, dropping some. Of around 23,000 clones in the sample, roughly 86% were seen once. The sample was unsorted PBMCs, taken 4.4 years after starting antiretroviral therapy. This chain uses TRBV7-6 with TRBJ2-1; 14 nucleotides line up with TRBD2. This sequence originates from a man aged 25-40 years with HIV. The chain's CDR3 is CASSLGTSGGLYEQFF. As DNA, the CDR3 is TGTGCCAGCAGCTTAGGGACTAGCGGGGGGTTGTATGAGCAGTTCTTC.